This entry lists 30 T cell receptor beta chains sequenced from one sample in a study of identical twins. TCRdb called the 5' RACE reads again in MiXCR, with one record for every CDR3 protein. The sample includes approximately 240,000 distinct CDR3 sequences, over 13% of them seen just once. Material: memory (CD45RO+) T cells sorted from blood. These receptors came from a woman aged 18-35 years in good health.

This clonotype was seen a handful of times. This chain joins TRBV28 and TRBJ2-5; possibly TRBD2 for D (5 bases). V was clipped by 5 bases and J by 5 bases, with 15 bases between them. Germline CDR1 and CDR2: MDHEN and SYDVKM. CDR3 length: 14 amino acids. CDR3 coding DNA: TGTGCCAGCAGTAAACCAGGCCGGAGGGAGACCCAGTACTTC. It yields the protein CASSKPGRRETQYF.

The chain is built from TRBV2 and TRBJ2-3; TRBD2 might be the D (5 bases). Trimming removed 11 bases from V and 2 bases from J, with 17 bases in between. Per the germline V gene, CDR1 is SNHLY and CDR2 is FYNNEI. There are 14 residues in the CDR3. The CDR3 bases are TGTGCCCGAACCCGCGGAGGAGTCACAGATACGCAGTATTTT. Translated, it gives CARTRGGVTDTQYF. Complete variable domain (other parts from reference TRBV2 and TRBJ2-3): EPEVTQTPSHQVTQMGQEVILRCVPISNHLYFYWYRQILGQKVEFLVSFYNNEISEKSEIFDDQFSVERPDGSNFTLKIRSTKLEDSAMYFCARTRGGVTDTQYFGPGTRLTVL.

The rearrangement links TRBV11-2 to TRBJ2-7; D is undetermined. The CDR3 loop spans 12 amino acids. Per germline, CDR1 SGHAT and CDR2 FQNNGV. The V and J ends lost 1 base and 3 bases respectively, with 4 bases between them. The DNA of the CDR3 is TGTGCCAGCAGCTTAGGAATCTACGAGCAGTACTTC. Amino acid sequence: CASSLGIYEQYF.

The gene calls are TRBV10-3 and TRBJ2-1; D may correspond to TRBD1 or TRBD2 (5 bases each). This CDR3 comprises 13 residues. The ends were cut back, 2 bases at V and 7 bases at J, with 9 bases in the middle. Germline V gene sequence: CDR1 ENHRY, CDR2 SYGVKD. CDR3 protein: CAISEPGPNEQFF. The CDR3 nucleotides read TGTGCCATCAGTGAGCCGGGACCTAATGAGCAGTTCTTC.

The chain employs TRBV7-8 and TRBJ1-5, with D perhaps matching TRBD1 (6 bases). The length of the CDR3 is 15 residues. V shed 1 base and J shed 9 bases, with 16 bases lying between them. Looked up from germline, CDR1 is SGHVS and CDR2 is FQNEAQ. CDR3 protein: CASSLDPGQIRPQHF. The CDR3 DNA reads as TGTGCCAGCAGCTTAGATCCGGGACAAATACGGCCCCAGCATTTT.

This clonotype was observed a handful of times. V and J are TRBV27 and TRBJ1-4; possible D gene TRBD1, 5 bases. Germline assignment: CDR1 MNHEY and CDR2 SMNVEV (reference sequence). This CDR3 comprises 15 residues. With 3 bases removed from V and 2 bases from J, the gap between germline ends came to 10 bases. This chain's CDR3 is CASSLGTATNEKLFF. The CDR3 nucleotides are TGTGCCAGCAGTTTGGGGACGGCTACTAATGAAAAACTGTTTTTT.

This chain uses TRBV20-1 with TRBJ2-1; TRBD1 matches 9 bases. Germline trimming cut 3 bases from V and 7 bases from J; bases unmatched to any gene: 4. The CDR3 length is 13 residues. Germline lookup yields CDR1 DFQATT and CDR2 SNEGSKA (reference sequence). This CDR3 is CSARRDRVNEQFF. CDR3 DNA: TGCAGTGCTAGGCGGGACAGGGTGAATGAGCAGTTCTTC.

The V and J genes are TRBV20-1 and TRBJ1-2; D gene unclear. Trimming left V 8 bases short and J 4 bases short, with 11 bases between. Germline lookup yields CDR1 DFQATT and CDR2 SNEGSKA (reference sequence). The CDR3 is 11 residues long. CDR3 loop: CSFRRAYGYTF. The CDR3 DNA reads TGCAGTTTCCGGAGGGCCTATGGCTACACCTTC.

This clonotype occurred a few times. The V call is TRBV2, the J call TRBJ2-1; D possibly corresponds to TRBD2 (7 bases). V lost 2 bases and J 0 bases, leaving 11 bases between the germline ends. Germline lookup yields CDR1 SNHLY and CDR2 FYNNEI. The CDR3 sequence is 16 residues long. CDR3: CASSERGASSYNEQFF. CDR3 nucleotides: TGTGCCAGCAGTGAACGGGGGGCCAGCTCCTACAATGAGCAGTTCTTC.

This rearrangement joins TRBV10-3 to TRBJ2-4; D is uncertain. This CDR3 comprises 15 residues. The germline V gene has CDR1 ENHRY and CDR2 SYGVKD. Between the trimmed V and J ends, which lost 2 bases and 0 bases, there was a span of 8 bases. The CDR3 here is CAISEGQLAKNIQYF. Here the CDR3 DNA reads TGTGCCATCAGTGAGGGGCAGCTAGCCAAAAACATTCAGTACTTC.

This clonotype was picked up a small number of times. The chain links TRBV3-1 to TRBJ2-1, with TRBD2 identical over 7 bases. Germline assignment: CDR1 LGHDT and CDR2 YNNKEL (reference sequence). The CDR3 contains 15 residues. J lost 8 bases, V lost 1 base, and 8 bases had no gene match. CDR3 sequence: CASSQGNGLGDEQFF. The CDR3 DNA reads TGTGCCAGCAGCCAAGGGAACGGACTAGGGGATGAGCAGTTCTTC.

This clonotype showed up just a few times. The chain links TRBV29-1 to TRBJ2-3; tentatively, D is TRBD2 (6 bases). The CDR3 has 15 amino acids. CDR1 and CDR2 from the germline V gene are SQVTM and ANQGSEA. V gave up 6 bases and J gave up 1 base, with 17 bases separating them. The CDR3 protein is CSVQNFGTGTDTQYF. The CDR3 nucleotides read TGCAGCGTCCAGAACTTTGGGACTGGCACAGATACGCAGTATTTT.

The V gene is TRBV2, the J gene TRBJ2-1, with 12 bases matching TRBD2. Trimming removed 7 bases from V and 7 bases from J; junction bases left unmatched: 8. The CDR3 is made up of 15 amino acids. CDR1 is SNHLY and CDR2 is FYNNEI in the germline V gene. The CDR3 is CASKWVTSGGNEQFF. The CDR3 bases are TGTGCCAGCAAGTGGGTGACTAGCGGGGGTAATGAGCAGTTCTTC.

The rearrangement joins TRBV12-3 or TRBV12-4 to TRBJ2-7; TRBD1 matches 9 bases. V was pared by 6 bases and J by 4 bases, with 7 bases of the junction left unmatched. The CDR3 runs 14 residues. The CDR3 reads CASSHTGGAYEQYF. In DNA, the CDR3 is TGTGCCAGCAGCCATACAGGGGGCGCGTACGAGCAGTACTTC.

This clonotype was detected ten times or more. The CDR3: CASSLQGGELFF. The CDR3 nucleotides are TGTGCCAGCAGCCTACAGGGCGGGGAGCTGTTTTTT. The chain carries TRBV7-2 and TRBJ2-2; perhaps TRBD1 as D (6 bases). The V end lost 5 bases, the J end lost 7 bases, and 8 bases lay between the germline ends. CDR3 length equals 12 residues. From germline, CDR1 is SGHTA and CDR2 FQGNSA.

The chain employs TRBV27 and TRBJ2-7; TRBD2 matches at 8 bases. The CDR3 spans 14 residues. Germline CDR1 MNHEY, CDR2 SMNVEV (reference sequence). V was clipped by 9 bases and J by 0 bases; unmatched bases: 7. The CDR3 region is CASRGTSGSYEQYF. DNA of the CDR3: TGTGCCAGTCGCGGCACTAGCGGCTCCTACGAGCAGTACTTC.

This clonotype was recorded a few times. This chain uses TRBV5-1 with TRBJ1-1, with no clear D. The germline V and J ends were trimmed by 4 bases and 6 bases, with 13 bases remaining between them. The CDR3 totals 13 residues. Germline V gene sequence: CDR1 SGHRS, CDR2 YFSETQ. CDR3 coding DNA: TGCGCCAGCAGCGCCGGGATGAGGCCTGAAGCTTTCTTT. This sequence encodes CASSAGMRPEAFF.

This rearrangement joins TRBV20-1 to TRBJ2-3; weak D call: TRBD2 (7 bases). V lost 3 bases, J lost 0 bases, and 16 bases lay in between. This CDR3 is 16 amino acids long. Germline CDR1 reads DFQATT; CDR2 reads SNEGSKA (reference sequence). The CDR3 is CSARDPGGRSTDTQYF. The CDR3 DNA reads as TGCAGTGCTAGGGATCCGGGGGGCCGGAGCACAGATACGCAGTATTTT.

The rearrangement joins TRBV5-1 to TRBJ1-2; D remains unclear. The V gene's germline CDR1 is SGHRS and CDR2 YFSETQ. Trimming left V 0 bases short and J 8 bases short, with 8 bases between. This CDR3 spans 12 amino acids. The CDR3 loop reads CASSLDRKGYTF. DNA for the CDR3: TGCGCCAGCAGCTTGGATCGGAAAGGCTACACCTTC. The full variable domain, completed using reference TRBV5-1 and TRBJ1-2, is KAGVTQTPRYLIKTRGQQVTLSCSPISGHRSVSWYQQTPGQGLQFLFEYFSETQRNKGNFPGRFSGRQFSNSRSEMNVSTLELGDSALYLCASSLDRKGYTFGSGTRLTVV.

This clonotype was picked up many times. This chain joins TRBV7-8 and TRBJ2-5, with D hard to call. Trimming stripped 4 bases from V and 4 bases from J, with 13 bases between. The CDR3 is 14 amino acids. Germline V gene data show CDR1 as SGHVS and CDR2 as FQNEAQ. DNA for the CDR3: TGTGCCAGCAGCTCCGGACCATTACGAGAGACCCAGTACTTC. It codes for CASSSGPLRETQYF. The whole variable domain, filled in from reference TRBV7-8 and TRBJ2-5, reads GAGVSQSPRYKVAKRGQDVALRCDPISGHVSLFWYQQALGQGPEFLTYFQNEAQLDKSGLPSDRFFAERPEGSVSTLKIQRTQQEDSAVYLCASSSGPLRETQYFGPGTRLLVL.

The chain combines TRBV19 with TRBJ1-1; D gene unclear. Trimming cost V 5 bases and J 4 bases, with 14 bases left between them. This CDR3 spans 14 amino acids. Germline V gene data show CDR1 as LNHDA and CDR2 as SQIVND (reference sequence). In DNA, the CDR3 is TGTGCCAGTAGTCGGATAGGGATGGGCACTGAAGCTTTCTTT. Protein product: CASSRIGMGTEAFF.

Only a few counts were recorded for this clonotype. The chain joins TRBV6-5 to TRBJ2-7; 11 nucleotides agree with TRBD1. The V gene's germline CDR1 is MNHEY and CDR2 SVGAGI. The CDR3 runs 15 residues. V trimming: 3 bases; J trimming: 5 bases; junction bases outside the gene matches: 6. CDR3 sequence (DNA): TGTGCCAGCAGTTATAGGGACAGGGGGTCCAACGAGCAGTACTTC. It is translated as CASSYRDRGSNEQYF.

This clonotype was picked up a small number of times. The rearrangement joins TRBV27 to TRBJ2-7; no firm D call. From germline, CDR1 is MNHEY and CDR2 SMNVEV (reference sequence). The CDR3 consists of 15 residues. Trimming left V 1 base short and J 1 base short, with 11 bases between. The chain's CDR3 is CASSLFGDESYEQYF. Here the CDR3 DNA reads TGTGCCAGCAGTTTATTCGGAGATGAATCCTACGAGCAGTACTTC.

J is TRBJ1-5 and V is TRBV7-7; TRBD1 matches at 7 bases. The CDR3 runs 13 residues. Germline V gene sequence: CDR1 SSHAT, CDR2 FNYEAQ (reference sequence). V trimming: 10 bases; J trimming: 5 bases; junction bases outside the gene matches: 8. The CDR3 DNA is TGTGCCACTGGAGGACAGGAGGATCAGCCCCAGCATTTT. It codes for CATGGQEDQPQHF.

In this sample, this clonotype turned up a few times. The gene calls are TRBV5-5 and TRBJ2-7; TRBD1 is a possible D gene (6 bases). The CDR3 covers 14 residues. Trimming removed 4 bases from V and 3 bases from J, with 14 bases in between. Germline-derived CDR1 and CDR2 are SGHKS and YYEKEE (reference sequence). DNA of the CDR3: TGTGCCAGCAGCCTACAGGGATTGGACTACGAGCAGTACTTC. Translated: CASSLQGLDYEQYF.

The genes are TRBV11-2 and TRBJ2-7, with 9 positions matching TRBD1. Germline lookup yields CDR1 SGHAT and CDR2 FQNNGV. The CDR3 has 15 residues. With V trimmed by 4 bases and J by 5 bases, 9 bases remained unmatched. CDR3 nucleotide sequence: TGTGCCAGCAGCTCCCCTCGACAGGGGGTGAACGAGCAGTACTTC. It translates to CASSSPRQGVNEQYF.

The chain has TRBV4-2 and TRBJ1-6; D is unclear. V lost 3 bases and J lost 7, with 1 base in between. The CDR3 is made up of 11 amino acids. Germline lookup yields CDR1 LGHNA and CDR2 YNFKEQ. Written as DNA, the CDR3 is TGTGCCAGCAGCCAGAATTCACCCCTCCACTTT. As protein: CASSQNSPLHF.

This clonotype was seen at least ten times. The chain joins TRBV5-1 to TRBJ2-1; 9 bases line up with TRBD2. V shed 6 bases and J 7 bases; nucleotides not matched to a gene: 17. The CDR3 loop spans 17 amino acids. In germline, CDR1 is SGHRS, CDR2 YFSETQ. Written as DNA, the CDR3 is TGCGCCAGCACACACCAGGGCGGGGGGGCCGGCAGGAATGAGCAGTTCTTC. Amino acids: CASTHQGGGAGRNEQFF.

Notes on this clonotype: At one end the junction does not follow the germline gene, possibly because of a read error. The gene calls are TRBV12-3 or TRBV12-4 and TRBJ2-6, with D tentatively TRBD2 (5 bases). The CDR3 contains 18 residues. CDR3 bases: TGTGCCTGCAGCCCCATCTCCGGGATGCGCTCTGGGGCCAACGTCCTGACTTTC. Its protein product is CACSPISGMRSGANVLTF.

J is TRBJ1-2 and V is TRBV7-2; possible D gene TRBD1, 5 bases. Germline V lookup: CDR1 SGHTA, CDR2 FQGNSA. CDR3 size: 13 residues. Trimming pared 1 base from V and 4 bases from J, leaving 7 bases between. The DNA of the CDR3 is TGTGCCAGCAGCTTAGACAGGCCCTATGGCTACACCTTC. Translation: CASSLDRPYGYTF.